Shown below are 19 T cell receptor beta chains from a single sample sequenced in a study of identical twins. TCRdb fed the 5' RACE reads into MiXCR, producing one record per CDR3 protein. The sample has 300,000 to 400,000 distinct CDR3 sequences; 9% to 10% are singletons. Sequenced sample: naive T cells sorted from blood. Receptor source: a woman in her 50s in good health.

This clonotype has a count of ten or more. V is TRBV12-3 or TRBV12-4 and J is TRBJ2-3; a weak D match, TRBD1 (6 bases). The ends were cut back, 7 bases at V and 2 bases at J, with 19 bases in the middle. The CDR3 sequence is 16 residues long. As DNA, the CDR3 is TGTGCCAGCACCCCCGACAGGACAAATAACACAGATACGCAGTATTTT. It yields the protein CASTPDRTNNTDTQYF.

This clonotype has at least ten counts. This rearrangement joins TRBV3-1 to TRBJ2-2; no reliable D call. Trimming left V 7 bases short and J 5 bases short, with 11 bases between. Per germline, CDR1 LGHDT and CDR2 YNNKEL (reference sequence). This CDR3 is 13 amino acids long. DNA of the CDR3: TGTGCCAGCATTGAGCTTGGTACCGGGGAGCTGTTTTTT. Its translation is CASIELGTGELFF. Using reference TRBV3-1 and TRBJ2-2 for the parts outside the CDR3, the full variable domain is DTAVSQTPKYLVTQMGNDKSIKCEQNLGHDTMYWYKQDSKKFLKIMFSYNNKELIINETVPNRFSPKSPDKAHLNLHINSLELGDSAVYFCASIELGTGELFFGEGSRLTVL.

This clonotype was observed many times. The gene calls are TRBV20-1 and TRBJ2-7; D gene unclear. This CDR3 region has 13 residues. Trimming pared 3 bases from V and 3 bases from J, leaving 12 bases between. Per germline, CDR1 DFQATT and CDR2 SNEGSKA (reference sequence). The CDR3 is CSASSVVGYEQYF. CDR3 DNA sequence: TGCAGTGCTAGTTCGGTGGTCGGCTACGAGCAGTACTTC.

This chain uses TRBV3-1 with TRBJ2-6; possible D gene TRBD2, 5 bases. The germline gives CDR1 LGHDT, CDR2 YNNKEL (reference sequence). Deletions cut 2 bases from V and 0 bases from J, with 5 bases between. The length of the CDR3 is 15 residues. The CDR3 protein is CASSQRGSGANVLTF. As DNA, the CDR3 is TGTGCCAGCAGCCAACGGGGCTCTGGGGCCAACGTCCTGACTTTC.

This sequence joins TRBV29-1 and TRBJ2-2; 9 bases fit TRBD2. This CDR3 has 15 amino acids. Per germline, CDR1 SQVTM and CDR2 ANQGSEA. Trimming cost V 6 bases and J 6 bases; bases outside gene matches: 11. The CDR3 DNA reads TGCAGCGTACGGGGGGCGGGAGGGCCGTCCGGGGAGCTGTTTTTT. Protein: CSVRGAGGPSGELFF.

V gene TRBV9 combines with J gene TRBJ2-3; D unclear. V gave up 0 bases and J gave up 3 bases, with 8 bases separating them. CDR1 and CDR2 (germline): SGDLS, YYNGEE. This CDR3 is 14 amino acids long. The CDR3 DNA is TGTGCCAGCAGCGTAGAGCCAGGAACAGATACGCAGTATTTT. Encoded protein: CASSVEPGTDTQYF.

Many counts were recorded for this clonotype. The chain uses TRBV5-1 and TRBJ2-3, with 13 positions matching TRBD2. Germline-derived CDR1 and CDR2 are SGHRS and YFSETQ. This CDR3 comprises 16 residues. After removal of 4 bases from V and 6 bases from J, the junction contained 8 bases not matched to a gene. CDR3 in amino acids: CASSMGLAGPYDTQYF. The DNA for the CDR3 is TGCGCCAGCAGCATGGGACTAGCGGGACCTTACGATACGCAGTATTTT.

The V and J genes are TRBV15 and TRBJ2-1, with D perhaps TRBD2 (6 bases). CDR1 LNHNV and CDR2 YYDKDF come from the germline V gene (reference sequence). The CDR3 has 15 residues. Trimming removed 1 base at V and 5 bases at J, with 12 bases between. CDR3 loop: CATSRAGEGNNEQFF. The CDR3 coding sequence is TGTGCCACCAGCAGAGCGGGGGAAGGGAACAATGAGCAGTTCTTC.

The rearrangement joins TRBV7-2 to TRBJ2-7, with a tentative D call TRBD2 (5 bases). Germline V gene sequence: CDR1 SGHTA, CDR2 FQGNSA. The ends were cut back, 0 bases at V and 4 bases at J, with 13 bases in the middle. This CDR3 comprises 15 residues. The CDR3 DNA is TGTGCCAGCAGCTTAGCGTCGGCTAGCTTGTACGAGCAGTACTTC. Its protein is CASSLASASLYEQYF.

The chain links TRBV5-1 to TRBJ2-5; D call uncertain. Germline V gene data show CDR1 as SGHRS and CDR2 as YFSETQ. Trimming left V 1 base short and J 5 bases short, with 12 bases between. The CDR3 runs 14 residues. The CDR3 region is CASSLRAPEETQYF. The CDR3 DNA follows: TGCGCCAGCAGCTTGCGGGCCCCGGAGGAGACCCAGTACTTC.

This sequence joins TRBV10-3 and TRBJ2-7, with 10 bases identical to TRBD1. The CDR3 runs to 13 residues. Germline loops: CDR1 ENHRY, CDR2 SYGVKD. V gave up 9 bases and J gave up 6 bases; unmatched junction bases: 8. CDR3 nucleotide sequence: TGTGCCATAGGGACAGGGGCGTGGGGCGAGCAGTACGTC. Translation gives CAIGTGAWGEQYV.

This clonotype was counted only a few times. The rearrangement links TRBV4-1 to TRBJ2-3; the D is unclear. The CDR3 is made up of 14 amino acids. V was pared by 0 bases and J by 3 bases, with 7 bases between. Germline loops: CDR1 MGHRA, CDR2 YSYEKL. DNA for the CDR3: TGCGCCAGCAGCCAAGACGACCAGACAGATACGCAGTATTTT. Protein: CASSQDDQTDTQYF.

This clonotype showed up many times. The CDR3 reads CASSLGPNGDTQYF. The CDR3 nucleotides are TGTGCCAGCAGTTTAGGGCCCAACGGGGATACGCAGTATTTT. The chain links TRBV12-3 or TRBV12-4 to TRBJ2-3, with D hard to call. The V end was cut by 1 base, the J end by 6 bases, with 11 bases between. The CDR3 loop spans 14 amino acids.

The V call is TRBV29-1, the J call TRBJ2-1; possibly TRBD2 for D (5 bases). Germline-derived CDR1 and CDR2 are SQVTM and ANQGSEA. CDR3 size: 13 residues. V dropped 6 bases and J dropped 5 bases, with 14 bases sitting between them. The CDR3 DNA follows: TGCAGCGTGAACCCCGGGGTACACAATGAGCAGTTCTTC. This gives the protein CSVNPGVHNEQFF.

V is TRBV4-1 and J is TRBJ1-1, with D maybe TRBD1 (5 bases). The CDR3 has 16 amino acids. Trimming removed 1 base at V and 0 bases at J, with 12 bases between. CDR1 and CDR2 (germline): MGHRA, YSYEKL. This CDR3 reads CASSQVNRGLNTEAFF. CDR3 in DNA: TGCGCCAGCAGCCAAGTTAATCGGGGCTTGAACACTGAAGCTTTCTTT.

This clonotype was detected only a few times. The DNA for the CDR3 is TGTGCCAGCACCTCCGGCGGGAGTTTACCCACAGATACGCAGTATTTT. Amino acids: CASTSGGSLPTDTQYF. The chain joins TRBV12-3 or TRBV12-4 to TRBJ2-3, with 7 positions matching TRBD2. The J segment lost 2 bases and the V segment lost 7 bases, leaving 12 bases of the junction unmatched. The CDR3 is 16 residues long.

This clonotype came up once. This chain joins TRBV4-2 and TRBJ2-3; no clear D gene. Germline V gene data show CDR1 as LGHNA and CDR2 as YNFKEQ. The CDR3 runs 14 residues. The V and J ends lost 1 base and 6 bases respectively, with 11 bases between them. The CDR3 reads CASSQVIAVDTQYF. CDR3 coding DNA: TGTGCCAGCAGCCAAGTAATCGCGGTTGATACGCAGTATTTT.

CDR3 sequence (DNA): TGCAGTGCCGTAGCCCCCGGGAATCAGCCCCAGCATTTT. Translating gives CSAVAPGNQPQHF. The J gene is TRBJ1-5, the V gene TRBV20-1; D gene ambiguous. Deletions cut 6 bases from V and 4 bases from J, with 13 bases between. There are 13 residues in the CDR3. The germline gives CDR1 DFQATT, CDR2 SNEGSKA (reference sequence).

The V gene is TRBV5-1, the J gene TRBJ2-3; D is perhaps TRBD1 (5 bases). V was trimmed by 4 bases and J by 6 bases, leaving 9 bases between them. There are 12 residues in the CDR3. Germline lookup yields CDR1 SGHRS and CDR2 YFSETQ. The CDR3 nucleotides are TGCGCCAGCAGCGACCCAGGGGATACGCAGTATTTT. It is translated as CASSDPGDTQYF.